This is a list of T cell receptor beta chains from one sample in a study of neurological immune-mediated disorders. TCRdb re-called the 5' RACE reads through MiXCR, storing one row per CDR3 protein. The sample includes around 64,000 distinct CDR3 sequences, approximately 11% of them seen just once. Sequenced: PBMCs. These receptors came from a woman aged 60-75 years with HTLV-1-associated myelopathy (HAM/TSP). Both conserved end residues are part of each CDR3. A D gene is named only where the DNA matches it firmly. For some rows the clone size is stated as once, few or many, or as a class when expanded; others skip it.

TRBD2	TRBV6-5	NA	TRBJ2-1	CSSSSPGLVAYNEQFF	TGTTCCAGCAGTTCACCGGGACTAGTGGCCTACAATGAGCAGTTCTTC
TRBD2	TRBV20-1	NA	TRBJ2-5	CGTGTSGGETQYF	TGCGGAACGGGCACTAGCGGAGGGGAGACCCAGTACTTC
TRBD2	TRBV4-2	many	TRBJ2-7	CASSQEVTAGGTYEQYF	TGTGCCAGCAGCCAAGAGGTTACTGCGGGAGGGACCTACGAGCAGTACTTC
TRBD2	TRBV12-3/TRBV12-4	many	TRBJ2-1	CASRTSDRSYNEQFF	TGTGCCAGCAGGACTAGCGACCGCTCCTACAATGAGCAGTTCTTC
TRBD2	TRBV3-1	NA	TRBJ2-1	CASSRIAGVNEQFF	TGTGCCAGCAGCAGAATAGCGGGAGTCAATGAGCAGTTCTTC
TRBD2	TRBV27	few	TRBJ2-1	CASSLEPSGRSNNEQFF	TGTGCCAGCAGTTTAGAGCCTAGCGGGAGGTCTAACAATGAGCAGTTCTTC
NA	TRBV20-1	many	TRBJ2-3	CSARFSGGTDTQYF	TGCAGTGCTAGATTTAGCGGAGGAACAGATACGCAGTATTTT
NA	TRBV5-1	NA	TRBJ1-1	CASSQDTVGQTEAFF	TGCGCCAGCAGCCAGGATACTGTGGGACAAACTGAAGCTTTCTTT
TRBD2	TRBV4-1	many	TRBJ2-1	CASSPPPGTSVYEQFF	TGCGCCAGCAGCCCCCCTCCGGGGACTAGCGTATATGAGCAGTTCTTC
NA	TRBV7-9	few	TRBJ2-7	CASTRSIPRGEQYF	TGTGCCAGCACTCGCTCCATCCCCCGGGGCGAGCAGTACTTC
TRBD2	TRBV10-3	many	TRBJ2-5	CAISGTSGRETQYF	TGTGCCATCAGCGGGACTAGCGGGAGAGAGACCCAGTACTTC
TRBD1	TRBV5-6	many	TRBJ2-1	CASSLRGGHNEQFF	TGTGCCAGCAGCTTGCGAGGGGGCCACAATGAGCAGTTCTTC
NA	TRBV20-1	many	TRBJ2-6	CSAKGGSSGANVLTF	TGCAGTGCTAAGGGCGGGTCCTCTGGGGCCAACGTCCTGACTTTC
TRBD2	TRBV28	many	TRBJ2-1	CASGETSGHEQFF	TGTGCCAGCGGGGAGACTAGCGGCCATGAGCAGTTCTTC
NA	TRBV5-1	many	TRBJ1-1	CASSQETGKNTEAFF	TGCGCCAGCAGCCAAGAAACAGGGAAGAACACTGAAGCTTTCTTT
TRBD2	TRBV7-2	NA	TRBJ2-3	CASSETGTNTDTQYF	TGTGCCAGCAGCGAAACCGGGACTAACACAGATACGCAGTATTTT
NA	TRBV20-1	many	TRBJ1-2	CSASVRRDDYGYTF	TGCAGTGCTAGTGTTAGACGGGATGACTATGGCTACACCTTC
NA	TRBV20-1	many	TRBJ2-3	CSAVPGTDTQYF	TGCAGTGCGGTTCCCGGCACAGATACGCAGTATTTT
TRBD1	TRBV19	many	TRBJ2-5	CASSHRDRVGETQYF	TGTGCCAGTAGTCACCGGGACAGGGTAGGAGAGACCCAGTACTTC
NA	TRBV10-3	NA	TRBJ2-1	CAISERSSYNEQFF	TGTGCCATCAGTGAACGGAGCTCCTACAATGAGCAGTTCTTC
NA	TRBV3-1	many	TRBJ2-5	CASSQEPLLAGETQYF	TGTGCCAGCAGCCAAGAACCTCTTCTAGCTGGTGAGACCCAGTACTTC
NA	TRBV18	NA	TRBJ2-3	CASSPSNVKQYF	TGTGCCAGCTCACCATCGAATGTGAAGCAGTATTTT
NA	TRBV5-1	many	TRBJ2-2	CASSLRERGTGELFF	TGCGCCAGCAGCCTACGGGAGCGTGGGACCGGGGAGCTGTTTTTT
NA	TRBV29-1	many	TRBJ2-2	CSVRSGELFF	TGCAGCGTTAGATCCGGGGAGCTGTTTTTT
NA	TRBV20-1	many	TRBJ2-7	CSARLHLYEQYF	TGCAGTGCTAGACTTCACCTCTACGAGCAGTACTTC
TRBD1	TRBV7-9	many	TRBJ2-7	CASSLAQTGAEQYF	TGTGCCAGCAGCTTAGCGCAGACAGGGGCCGAGCAGTACTTC
TRBD1	TRBV6-2/TRBV6-3	many	TRBJ1-5	CASSYQIGQGVSDSQPQHF	TGTGCCAGCAGTTACCAGATTGGACAGGGAGTATCGGACAGTCAGCCCCAGCATTTT
NA	TRBV12-3/TRBV12-4	many	TRBJ2-1	CASSFGGFEQFF	TGTGCCAGCAGTTTTGGGGGGTTTGAGCAGTTCTTC
TRBD1	TRBV3-1	NA	TRBJ2-7	CASSRTGDSYEQYF	TGTGCCAGCAGCCGGACAGGTGACTCCTACGAGCAGTACTTC
TRBD1	TRBV7-8	NA	TRBJ1-2	CASSPRKDRGHGYTF	TGTGCCAGCAGCCCGAGAAAAGACAGGGGGCATGGCTACACCTTC
NA	TRBV6-5	many	TRBJ2-2	CASTYVALGELFF	TGTGCCAGCACCTACGTGGCGCTCGGGGAGCTGTTTTTT
NA	TRBV28	many	TRBJ2-3	CASTGDTQYF	TGTGCCAGCACCGGAGATACGCAGTATTTT
TRBD1	TRBV3-1	many	TRBJ2-7	CASSQDVGTGRLSGQYF	TGTGCCAGCAGCCAAGATGTCGGGACAGGGAGGCTCAGCGGGCAGTACTTC
NA	TRBV5-1	many	TRBJ2-3	CASSWASVGTDTQYF	TGCGCCAGCAGCTGGGCCAGCGTCGGCACAGATACGCAGTATTTT